The 5 T cell receptor beta chains below all came from one sample that was sequenced in a study of blood T cell repertoires in COVID-19 (dated by TCRdb to about 2020). To prepare the library, the immunoSEQ multiplex PCR assay was applied. TCRdb stores this immuneACCESS table with in-frame sequences only. Part of the clones is absent; in the studies checked, under half of the shortfall reflects unresolved V genes, and no reason is known for the rest. Present in this sample are about 350,000 clones, about 87% of which were seen just once. Jointly, the top ten make up roughly 8.9% of the sample. The sequenced material came from peripheral blood. These receptor sequences come from a man aged 25 to 45 with COVID-19, enrolled during active disease.

This chain joins TRBV5-1 and TRBJ2-1, with a possible D match to TRBD2 (5 bases). The germline V gene encodes CDR1 SGHRS and CDR2 YFSETQ. CDR3 length equals 17 residues. V was trimmed by 3 bases and J by 0 bases, leaving 16 bases between them. CDR3 nucleotide sequence: TGCGCCAGCAGCTCAATTCCACGGGAAAGCTCCTACAATGAGCAGTTCTTC. Protein product: CASSSIPRESSYNEQFF.

In DNA form, the CDR3 reads TGTGCCACCAGGTCCGGGACTCCAAACTATTATAGCAATCAGCCCCAGCATTTT. Its protein is CATRSGTPNYYSNQPQHF. J is TRBJ1-5 and V is TRBV15, with D possibly being TRBD1 (5 bases). From germline, CDR1 is LNHNV and CDR2 YYDKDF (reference sequence). The CDR3 totals 18 residues. Between the trimmed V and J ends, which lost 6 bases and 0 bases, there was a span of 21 bases. Full variable domain (outside the CDR3, taken from reference TRBV15 and TRBJ1-5): DAMVIQNPRYQVTQFGKPVTLSCSQTLNHNVMYWYQQKSSQAPKLLFHYYDKDFNNEADTPDNFQSRRPNTSFCFLDIRSPGLGDTAMYLCATRSGTPNYYSNQPQHFGDGTRLSIL.

J is TRBJ1-4 and V is TRBV27; 7 nucleotides agree with TRBD1. Germline trimming cut 8 bases from V and 8 bases from J; bases unmatched to any gene: 14. The germline V gene has CDR1 MNHEY and CDR2 SMNVEV (reference sequence). The CDR3 sequence is 15 residues long. CDR3 amino acids: CASRPLGTAEEKLFF. The CDR3 coding sequence is TGTGCCAGCCGTCCTCTAGGGACAGCAGAAGAAAAACTGTTTTTT. Using reference TRBV27 and TRBJ1-4 for the parts outside the CDR3, the full variable domain is EAQVTQNPRYLITVTGKKLTVTCSQNMNHEYMSWYRQDPGLGLRQIYYSMNVEVTDKGDVPEGYKVSRKEKRNFPLILESPSPNQTSLYFCASRPLGTAEEKLFFGSGTQLSVL.

The V and J genes are TRBV28 and TRBJ1-2; a possible D gene is TRBD1 (5 bases). Germline CDR1 and CDR2: MDHEN and SYDVKM. Trimming removed 4 bases at V and 4 bases at J, with 16 bases between. This CDR3 region has 15 residues. The CDR3 reads CASSSLFQGPYGYTF. The CDR3 bases are TGTGCCAGCAGTTCACTTTTCCAGGGTCCCTATGGCTACACCTTC.

The chain is built from TRBV5-1 and TRBJ1-2; tentative D call: TRBD1 (6 bases). This CDR3 comprises 14 residues. The V end lost 0 bases, the J end lost 4 bases, and 10 bases lay between the germline ends. The germline CDR1 and CDR2 sequences are SGHRS and YFSETQ. CDR3 nucleotide sequence: TGCGCCAGCAGCTTGGTCGCGGGGGCCTATGGCTACACCTTC. It is translated as CASSLVAGAYGYTF.